This passage covers 27 T cell receptor beta chains from one sample sequenced in a study of human thymus T cells (dated by TCRdb to 2018 to 2021). Library preparation employed the immunoSEQ multiplex PCR assay. TCRdb limited this immuneACCESS table to in-frame rearrangements with V and J called. A share of clones is missing; checked studies link under half to unresolved V genes, and the rest is unexplained. For this sample there are more than 45,000 clones; about 94% appear just once. The leading ten clones occupy around 5.9% of the sample. Material for sequencing was blood. The receptors originated from a boy less than two years old with a congenital heart defect but otherwise immunologically healthy.

This rearrangement joins TRBV10-3 to TRBJ1-2; 8 positions agree with TRBD1. The CDR3 has 16 residues. Germline CDR1 and CDR2: ENHRY and SYGVKD. Germline trimming cut 5 bases from V and 2 bases from J; bases unmatched to any gene: 10. CDR3 in amino acids: CAISPDRGSDNYGYTF. As DNA, the CDR3 is TGTGCCATCAGTCCTGACAGGGGCTCTGACAACTATGGCTACACCTTC.

This clone has just a few counts. At the DNA level, this CDR3 is encoded by other sequences in the same sample as well. The rearrangement joins TRBV7-9 to TRBJ1-3; D gene uncertain. V lost 0 bases and J 3 bases, leaving 6 bases between the germline ends. The germline CDR1 and CDR2 sequences are SEHNR and FQNEAQ (reference sequence). The CDR3 totals 14 residues. CDR3 DNA sequence: TGTGCCAGCAGCTTAGCCGGGAGTGGAAACACCATATATTTT. This codes for CASSLAGSGNTIYF.

The rearrangement uses TRBV19 and TRBJ2-7, with D perhaps matching TRBD1 or TRBD2 (7 bases each). Trimming removed 0 bases at V and 0 bases at J, with 12 bases between. This CDR3 spans 16 amino acids. Germline loops: CDR1 LNHDA, CDR2 SQIVND (reference sequence). This chain's CDR3 is CASSIEGGGSSYEQYF. The CDR3 region has the DNA TGTGCCAGTAGTATAGAGGGAGGGGGCTCCTCCTACGAGCAGTACTTC.

The genes are TRBV5-6 and TRBJ2-6; 7 nucleotides agree with TRBD1. Trimming at V came to 0 bases and at J to 0 bases, leaving 3 bases not matched to a gene. The CDR3 covers 17 residues. Germline CDR1 reads SGHDT; CDR2 reads YYEEEE. The CDR3 DNA sequence: TGTGCCAGCAGCTTGGGACAGGGTGACTCTGGGGCCAACGTCCTGACTTTC. Its protein is CASSLGQGDSGANVLTF.

This chain uses TRBV7-6 with TRBJ2-7, with 8 bases that match TRBD1. Trimming cost V 5 bases and J 7 bases; bases outside gene matches: 10. The CDR3 has 14 residues. In germline, CDR1 is SGHVS, CDR2 FNYEAQ. DNA for the CDR3: TGTGCCAGCAGCCCGGACAGGGTATTTGGAGAGCAGTACTTC. Its protein product is CASSPDRVFGEQYF.

This clone was recorded once. This chain joins TRBV5-1 and TRBJ2-7; the D call may be TRBD1 or TRBD2 (5 bases each). With 2 bases removed from V and 3 bases from J, the gap between germline ends came to 27 bases. The CDR3 has 19 residues. Per the germline V gene, CDR1 is SGHRS and CDR2 is YFSETQ. The CDR3 loop reads CASSFYPHLRDRTFYEQYF. The CDR3 DNA reads TGCGCCAGCAGCTTTTACCCCCACCTCCGGGACCGAACCTTCTACGAGCAGTACTTC. Supplemented by reference TRBV5-1 and TRBJ2-7, the full variable domain reads KAGVTQTPRYLIKTRGQQVTLSCSPISGHRSVSWYQQTPGQGLQFLFEYFSETQRNKGNFPGRFSGRQFSNSRSEMNVSTLELGDSALYLCASSFYPHLRDRTFYEQYFGPGTRLTVT.

The rearrangement joins TRBV28 to TRBJ2-2; a possible D gene is TRBD1 (6 bases). V lost 5 bases, J lost 1 base, and 11 bases lay in between. The germline V gene encodes CDR1 MDHEN and CDR2 SYDVKM. This CDR3 spans 15 amino acids. The CDR3 DNA sequence: TGTGCCAGCAGTCGGGACACTAAGAACACCGGGGAGCTGTTTTTT. It is translated as CASSRDTKNTGELFF.

This clone was seen a few times. The chain combines TRBV7-9 with TRBJ1-2; maybe TRBD1 (5 bases). V gave up 1 base and J gave up 4 bases, with 10 bases separating them. This CDR3 comprises 14 residues. Germline loops: CDR1 SEHNR, CDR2 FQNEAQ (reference sequence). This chain's CDR3 is CASSLETARYGYTF. The DNA for the CDR3 is TGTGCCAGCAGCTTAGAGACAGCCCGCTATGGCTACACCTTC.

To note about this clone: The missing conserved phenylalanine or tryptophan at the end of this CDR3 makes a read error likely. The chain joins TRBV6-5 to TRBJ2-7; no definite D call. V lost 0 bases and J lost 1, with 10 bases in between. This CDR3 has 15 residues. Per germline, CDR1 MNHEY and CDR2 SVGAGI. The CDR3 DNA reads as TGTGCCAGCAGTTACTCGATTCTGGGGTCCTACGAGCAGTACTCC. It codes for CASSYSILGSYEQYS.

The chain links TRBV7-3 to TRBJ2-1; D perhaps matches TRBD1 (6 bases). Trimming took off 5 bases at V and 1 base at J, with 15 bases between the two ends. From germline, CDR1 is SGHTA and CDR2 FQGTGA. The CDR3 is made up of 16 amino acids. The CDR3 loop is CASSLQGYTSYNEQFF. CDR3 DNA sequence: TGTGCCAGCAGCCTACAGGGATATACTTCCTACAATGAGCAGTTCTTC.

V gene TRBV21-1 combines with J gene TRBJ2-1; TRBD1, the table's D call, lacks a check against the DNA. TRBV21-1 is recorded as a pseudogene. This CDR3 comprises 15 residues. The CDR3 protein is CASSKEGGAYNEQFF. Here the CDR3 DNA reads TGTGCCAGCAGCAAAGAAGGGGGCGCTTACAATGAGCAGTTCTTC.

The CDR3 bases are TGTGCCAGCAGTTTTGTTCCTAGCGGGGACTCCTACAATGAGCAGTTCTTC. It is translated as CASSFVPSGDSYNEQFF. This chain joins TRBV28 and TRBJ2-1; 9 bases line up with TRBD2. Per germline, CDR1 MDHEN and CDR2 SYDVKM. The CDR3 has 17 amino acids. The V and J ends lost 3 bases and 0 bases, in that order; junction bases with no gene match: 6.

The chain is built from TRBV20-1 and TRBJ2-3, with D maybe TRBD2 (5 bases). The CDR3 consists of 11 residues. The germline V and J ends were trimmed by 3 bases and 6 bases, with 7 bases remaining between them. Germline CDR1 and CDR2: DFQATT and SNEGSKA (reference sequence). CDR3 sequence: CSAREADTQYF. DNA of the CDR3: TGCAGTGCTAGGGAGGCCGATACGCAGTATTTT.

This clone occurred once. The rearrangement joins TRBV28 to TRBJ2-1; D ambiguous. Germline V gene sequence: CDR1 MDHEN, CDR2 SYDVKM. The CDR3 is 12 residues long. V lost 6 bases and J lost 4, with 7 bases in between. This CDR3 is CASRDLYNEQFF. DNA of the CDR3: TGTGCCAGCAGAGACTTATACAATGAGCAGTTCTTC.

The rearrangement joins TRBV5-4 to TRBJ2-7; TRBD1 is a possible D gene (5 bases). From germline, CDR1 is SGHNT and CDR2 YYREEE (reference sequence). The V gene lost 0 bases and the J gene lost 5 bases, with 15 bases spanning the gap. The CDR3 is 15 residues long. This CDR3 reads CASSLEAGFGDEQYF. For the CDR3, the DNA is TGTGCCAGCAGCTTGGAGGCAGGGTTTGGCGACGAGCAGTACTTC.

This chain joins TRBV7-2 and TRBJ2-5, with D perhaps TRBD1 or TRBD2 (5 bases each). Germline V gene data show CDR1 as SGHTA and CDR2 as FQGNSA. Trimming left V 5 bases short and J 2 bases short, with 18 bases between. The CDR3 loop spans 16 amino acids. The CDR3 loop reads CASSKIGVGGQETQYF. CDR3 in DNA: TGTGCCAGCAGCAAAATAGGGGTAGGAGGACAAGAGACCCAGTACTTC. The full variable domain, in which reference TRBV7-2 and TRBJ2-5 provide the parts outside the CDR3, is GAGVSQSPSNKVTEKGKDVELRCDPISGHTALYWYRQSLGQGLEFLIYFQGNSAPDKSGLPSDRFSAERTGGSVSTLTIQRTQQEDSAVYLCASSKIGVGGQETQYFGPGTRLLVL.

This chain links TRBV14 with TRBJ2-3, with D tentatively TRBD2 (5 bases). The CDR3 spans 15 residues. With 1 base removed from V and 0 bases from J, the gap between germline ends came to 8 bases. Germline V gives CDR1 SGHDN, CDR2 FVKESK. CDR3 sequence reads: CASSQVRTSTDTQYF. The CDR3 DNA follows: TGTGCCAGCAGCCAAGTCAGGACTAGCACAGATACGCAGTATTTT.

V gene TRBV9 combines with J gene TRBJ2-7, with 8 positions matching TRBD1. CDR3 length equals 15 residues. V shed 0 bases, J shed 2 bases, and the junction held 4 bases outside the gene matches. Germline assignment: CDR1 SGDLS and CDR2 YYNGEE. CDR3 nucleotides: TGTGCCAGCAGCGTAGAGGCGACAGGGGCCTACGAGCAGTACTTC. Protein sequence: CASSVEATGAYEQYF.

The V call is TRBV19, the J call TRBJ2-3; D unclear. Germline V gene lookup returns CDR1 LNHDA and CDR2 SQIVND (reference sequence). The V gene lost 3 bases and the J gene lost 1 base, with 14 bases spanning the gap. The CDR3 loop spans 16 amino acids. This chain's CDR3 is CASSIVATPGTDTQYF. CDR3 sequence (DNA): TGTGCCAGTAGTATTGTGGCCACTCCGGGCACAGATACGCAGTATTTT.

The chain carries TRBV6-4 and TRBJ2-7; possibly TRBD1 for D (5 bases). Germline V gives CDR1 MRHNA, CDR2 SNTAGT. The CDR3 is 14 amino acids. Trimming shortened V by 4 bases and J by 2 bases, and 12 bases separated the two germline ends. The CDR3 coding sequence is TGTGCCAGCAGTGGCCCCAGGGATACCTACGAGCAGTACTTC. It specifies CASSGPRDTYEQYF.

V and J are TRBV6-6 and TRBJ2-3, with 10 bases lining up with TRBD2. The germline CDR1 and CDR2 sequences are MNHNY and SVGAGI (reference sequence). This CDR3 is 15 amino acids long. The J segment lost 11 bases and the V segment lost 6 bases, leaving 14 bases of the junction unmatched. The CDR3 sequence: CASSRLAGGGAKQYF. The CDR3, as DNA: TGTGCCAGCAGCCGACTAGCGGGTGGGGGAGCTAAGCAGTATTTT.

The genes are TRBV18 and TRBJ1-1, with 10 bases matching TRBD1. The germline CDR1 and CDR2 sequences are KGHSH and LQKENI. J lost 0 bases, V lost 5 bases, and 3 bases had no gene match. CDR3 length: 15 amino acids. CDR3 in DNA: TGTGCCAGCTCATGGGGACAGGGGATGAACACTGAAGCTTTCTTT. The encoded protein is CASSWGQGMNTEAFF.

The V gene is TRBV7-2, the J gene TRBJ2-3, with 7 nucleotides matching TRBD2. CDR1 is SGHTA and CDR2 is FQGNSA in the germline V gene. The junction had 0 bases not matched to a gene; V was cut back by 2 bases and J by 1 base. CDR3 size: 14 residues. The CDR3 DNA sequence: TGTGCCAGCAGCTTAAGCGGGGGCACAGATACGCAGTATTTT. Protein sequence: CASSLSGGTDTQYF.

The rearrangement links TRBV6-5 to TRBJ1-1, with D perhaps TRBD1 (5 bases). CDR3 length: 14 residues. V was cut by 6 bases and J by 1 base, with 12 bases left in between. The germline V gene encodes CDR1 MNHEY and CDR2 SVGAGI. CDR3 in DNA: TGTGCCAGCAGGCGCGGGACCGGGAACACTGAAGCTTTCTTT. Protein: CASRRGTGNTEAFF.

This clone has just one count. The V and J genes are TRBV28 and TRBJ2-7; D call uncertain. CDR1 is MDHEN, CDR2 SYDVKM, per germline. Deletions cut 6 bases from V and 3 bases from J, with 12 bases between. CDR3 length: 13 residues. Here the CDR3 DNA reads TGTGCCAGCAGCCCTCTCCTCCTCTACGAGCAGTACTTC. This codes for CASSPLLLYEQYF.

The chain has TRBV9 and TRBJ2-5, with a weak D call TRBD1 (5 bases). The CDR3 loop spans 14 amino acids. Germline loops: CDR1 SGDLS, CDR2 YYNGEE. V gave up 2 bases and J gave up 2 bases, with 10 bases separating them. The CDR3 DNA reads TGTGCCAGCAGCGTGAATGGGGCTCAAGAGACCCAGTACTTC. Amino acid sequence: CASSVNGAQETQYF.

The chain has TRBV4-1 and TRBJ2-3; TRBD2 matches 7 bases. This CDR3 is built from 17 residues. The V segment lost 0 bases and the J segment 1 base; nucleotides outside the gene matches: 7. Germline loops: CDR1 MGHRA, CDR2 YSYEKL. The CDR3 region is CASSQEAAGRGTDTQYF. The DNA of the CDR3 is TGCGCCAGCAGCCAAGAAGCAGCGGGACGAGGCACAGATACGCAGTATTTT.